This T cell receptor (beta chain) is drawn from a study of shared clonotypes between healthy human individuals. From germline, CDR1 is SGDLS and CDR2 YYNGEE. This CDR3 comprises 13 residues. V lost 0 bases and J 9 bases, leaving 10 bases between the germline ends. This table comes from immunoSEQ multiplex PCR, and its TCRdb copy is limited to in-frame clones, with some not included. This sample yields approximately 640,000 clones, of which roughly 91% are seen a single time; about a third belongs to the top ten. The V gene is TRBV9, the J gene TRBJ2-1; a possible D gene is TRBD1 (6 bases). This receptor was obtained from a young man in good health. Some clones in this sample may be carry-over from other donors' samples. Sequencing used memory CD8+ T cells from PBMCs. Subset described: CD45RO+ cells pooled with CCR7-negative TemRA cells. Here the CDR3 reads CASSVVGASEQFF. The CDR3 nucleotides are TGTGCCAGCAGCGTAGTGGGGGCCAGTGAGCAGTTCTTC.